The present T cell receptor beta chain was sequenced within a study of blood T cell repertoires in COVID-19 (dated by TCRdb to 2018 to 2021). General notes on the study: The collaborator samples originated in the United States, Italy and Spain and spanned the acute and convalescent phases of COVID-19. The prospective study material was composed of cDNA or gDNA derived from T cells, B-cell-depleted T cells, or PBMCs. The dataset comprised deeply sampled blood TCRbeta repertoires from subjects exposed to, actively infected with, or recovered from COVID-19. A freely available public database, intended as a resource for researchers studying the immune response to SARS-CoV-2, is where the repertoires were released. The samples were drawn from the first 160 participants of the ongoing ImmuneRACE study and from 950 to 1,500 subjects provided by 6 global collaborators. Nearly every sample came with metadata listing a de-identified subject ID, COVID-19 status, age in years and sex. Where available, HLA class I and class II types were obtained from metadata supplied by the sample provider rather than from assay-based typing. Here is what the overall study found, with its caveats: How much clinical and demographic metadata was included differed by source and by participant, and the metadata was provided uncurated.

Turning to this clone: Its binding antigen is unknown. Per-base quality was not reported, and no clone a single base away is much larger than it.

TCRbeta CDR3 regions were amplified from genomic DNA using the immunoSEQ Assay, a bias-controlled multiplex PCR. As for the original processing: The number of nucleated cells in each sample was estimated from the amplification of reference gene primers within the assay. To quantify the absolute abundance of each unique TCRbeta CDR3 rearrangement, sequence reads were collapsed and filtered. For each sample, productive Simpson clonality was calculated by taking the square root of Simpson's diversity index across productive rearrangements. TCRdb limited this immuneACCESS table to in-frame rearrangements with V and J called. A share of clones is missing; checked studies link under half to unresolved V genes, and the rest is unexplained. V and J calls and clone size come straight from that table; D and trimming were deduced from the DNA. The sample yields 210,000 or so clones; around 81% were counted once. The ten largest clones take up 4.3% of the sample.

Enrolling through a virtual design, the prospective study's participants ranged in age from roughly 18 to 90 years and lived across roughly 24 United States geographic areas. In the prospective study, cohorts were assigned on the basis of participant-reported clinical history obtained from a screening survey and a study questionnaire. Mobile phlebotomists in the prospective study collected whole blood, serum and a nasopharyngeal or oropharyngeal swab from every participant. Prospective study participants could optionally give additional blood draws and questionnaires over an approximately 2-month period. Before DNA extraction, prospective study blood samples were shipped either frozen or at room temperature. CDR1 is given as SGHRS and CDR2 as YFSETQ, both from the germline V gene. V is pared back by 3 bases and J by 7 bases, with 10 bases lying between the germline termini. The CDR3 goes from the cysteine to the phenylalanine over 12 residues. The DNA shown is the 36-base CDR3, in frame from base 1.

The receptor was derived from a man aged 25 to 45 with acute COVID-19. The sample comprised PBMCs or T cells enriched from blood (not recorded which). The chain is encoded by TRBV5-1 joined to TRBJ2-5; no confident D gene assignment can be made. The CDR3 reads CASSSNHGTQYF. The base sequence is TGCGCCAGCAGCTCTAATCACGGGACCCAGTACTTC.